This T cell receptor (beta chain) originates from a study of blood T cell repertoires in COVID-19. Study details: Sites in the United States, Italy and Spain provided acute and convalescent COVID-19 samples. Sample material is recorded as cDNA or gDNA derived from T cells, B-cell-depleted T cells, or PBMCs.

Under the authors' procedure: Reference gene primers were amplified, and this amplification served to estimate nucleated cell counts. TCRdb keeps only in-frame clones here, not all; method: immunoSEQ multiplex PCR. From that table come the V and J calls and clone size; the DNA was used to work out D and trimming. The sample has 120,000 to 150,000 clones, approximately 86% seen once; the top ten hold less than 6.5%. This CDR3 has 14 residues. Unmatched junction bases numbered 5, after V lost 5 bases and J lost 3 bases. Germline lookup yields CDR1 MDHEN and CDR2 SYDVKM. The sample taken for sequencing was peripheral blood. The rearrangement joins TRBV28 to TRBJ2-3; 7 positions agree with TRBD1. The receptor was isolated from a human donor in a cohort sampled during active COVID-19. The CDR3 reads CASSPRQGTDTQYF. The CDR3 DNA reads TGTGCCAGCAGTCCGCGACAGGGAACAGATACGCAGTATTTT.